This TCR beta chain was documented in a study of cytomegalovirus exposure and HLA in healthy donors. Study-wide findings and caveats: Analysis performed later showed TCR beta chains linked to HLA being more clonally expanded than equally common others.

Primers included in the PCR were 60 Vbeta and 13 Jbeta primers. The assay was immunoSEQ multiplex PCR, and TCRdb's table has in-frame clones only and misses some. Found here are roughly 130,000 clones, around 74% of them singletons; the top ten hold nearly 6%. As concerns this clone: Its antigen is unidentified.

The CDR3 runs to 15 residues. Germline loops: CDR1 SGHDN, CDR2 FVKESK. V lost 6 bases to trimming and J lost 0 bases; unmatched junction nucleotides: 6. The chain combines TRBV14 with TRBJ2-3; TRBD2 agrees at 7 bases. This sequence originates from a woman in her forties or fifties in good health and CMV-seropositive. The sequenced material came from PBMCs. This CDR3 is CASRYGGSSTDTQYF. For the CDR3, the DNA is TGTGCCAGCAGATACGGGGGGTCTAGCACAGATACGCAGTATTTT.